The rows below give T cell receptor beta chains drawn from one sample of a study of T cells after posttransplantation cyclophosphamide. Clones were read by immunoSEQ multiplex PCR, and TCRdb kept only the in-frame ones, dropping some. The table lists fewer than 55,000 clones, with no singletons. Sequencing input: PBMCs. These receptors were taken from a man aged 35 to 55 in good health, CMV-negative, and a related stem cell transplant donor. CDR3s include the opening cysteine and the closing phenylalanine or tryptophan. A D gene is named only where the DNA matches it firmly. A row's size may be missing; if present it is once, few, many or a size class.

v_call	clone_size	j_call	d_call	cdr3_aa	cdr3_nt
TRBV6-6	many	TRBJ1-3	.	CASSYGRVYGNTIYF	TGTGCCAGCAGTTACGGGAGGGTTTACGGAAACACCATATATTTT
TRBV21-1	many	TRBJ2-7	.	CASSLKRTGQSYEQYF	TGTGCCAGCAGCCTAAAGAGGACGGGACAGAGTTACGAGCAGTACTTC
TRBV2	few	TRBJ1-2	TRBD1	CASRSRGPNYGYTF	TGTGCCAGCAGATCCAGGGGGCCTAACTATGGCTACACCTTC
TRBV10-3	few	TRBJ2-3	.	CAIRERTSLDTQYF	TGTGCCATCAGGGAACGAACTAGTCTAGATACGCAGTATTTT
TRBV7-9	few	TRBJ1-3	TRBD1	CASSPGTASGNTIYF	TGTGCCAGCAGCCCCGGGACAGCCTCTGGAAACACCATATATTTT
TRBV2	.	TRBJ2-3	TRBD1	CASNRQGPTTDTQYF	TGTGCCAGCAACCGACAGGGGCCAACCACAGATACGCAGTATTTT
TRBV6-6	many	TRBJ2-7	.	CASSYSTDSYEQYF	TGTGCCAGCAGTTACTCAACCGACAGCTACGAGCAGTACTTC
TRBV7-6	many	TRBJ1-4	TRBD1	CASSSGSGTGGNLNEKLFF	TGTGCCAGCAGCTCCGGCTCCGGGACAGGGGGCAACCTTAATGAAAAACTGTTTTTT
TRBV5-1	many	TRBJ2-3	TRBD1	CASSSDRWDTDTQYF	TGCGCCAGCAGCTCGGACAGGTGGGACACAGATACGCAGTATTTT
TRBV15	.	TRBJ1-2	.	CATSPFQGVYGYTF	TGTGCCACCAGCCCATTTCAGGGTGTCTATGGCTACACCTTC
TRBV29-1	.	TRBJ2-3	.	CSVELGTDTQYF	TGCAGCGTTGAACTTGGCACAGATACGCAGTATTTT
TRBV29-1	many	TRBJ2-2	.	CSVQRDTGELFF	TGCAGCGTCCAGCGGGACACCGGGGAGCTGTTTTTT
TRBV7-3	many	TRBJ2-1	.	CASSPSGYNINEQFF	TGTGCCAGCAGCCCCTCCGGGTATAATATCAATGAGCAGTTCTTC
TRBV15	.	TRBJ2-5	.	CATSRMSREETQYF	TGTGCCACCAGCAGAATGAGCAGGGAAGAGACCCAGTACTTC
TRBV6-5	.	TRBJ2-5	TRBD1	CASRPGQGGETQYF	TGTGCCAGCAGACCGGGACAGGGAGGGGAGACCCAGTACTTC
TRBV18	many	TRBJ2-1	TRBD2	CASSPVTASGSGTYNEQFF	TGTGCCAGCTCACCAGTTACGGCTAGCGGGAGTGGAACCTACAATGAGCAGTTCTTC
TRBV19	many	TRBJ2-3	TRBD2	CASSMGLAGGDTQYF	TGTGCCAGTAGTATGGGACTAGCGGGAGGAGATACGCAGTATTTT
TRBV4-3	many	TRBJ2-1	.	CASSQLPGQGGNNEQFF	TGCGCCAGCAGCCAACTCCCCGGACAGGGAGGGAACAATGAGCAGTTCTTC
TRBV6-6	many	TRBJ2-1	TRBD2	CASSKGLAGEGEQFF	TGTGCCAGCAGTAAGGGACTAGCGGGAGAGGGCGAGCAGTTCTTC
TRBV16	few	TRBJ1-1	.	CASSHSRTPGSTEAFF	TGTGCCAGCAGCCACTCCCGGACTCCGGGGAGCACTGAAGCTTTCTTT
TRBV5-1	many	TRBJ2-6	.	CASSPNRGFGANVLTF	TGCGCCAGCAGCCCCAATCGGGGTTTTGGGGCCAACGTCCTGACTTTC
TRBV6-1	few	TRBJ2-3	TRBD1	CASRQQTGIADTQYF	TGTGCCAGCAGGCAACAGACAGGGATCGCAGATACGCAGTATTTT
TRBV18	.	TRBJ2-1	TRBD1	CASSPPSRDRGRSSKQFF	TGTGCCAGCTCACCACCGAGTCGGGACAGGGGCCGATCATCCAAGCAGTTCTTC
TRBV9	many	TRBJ1-3	.	CASSVATRVSGNTIYF	TGTGCCAGCAGCGTAGCTACGCGAGTCTCTGGAAACACCATATATTTT
TRBV18	many	TRBJ2-2	.	CASSRQLPNTGELFF	TGTGCCAGCTCACGACAGCTCCCGAACACCGGGGAGCTGTTTTTT
TRBV4-1	few	TRBJ2-5	.	CASSQEESTGETQYF	TGCGCCAGCAGCCAAGAGGAGTCGACGGGAGAGACCCAGTACTTC
TRBV7-2	many	TRBJ2-7	TRBD2	CASSLVLAGAYEQYF	TGTGCCAGCAGCTTAGTTCTAGCGGGGGCTTACGAGCAGTACTTC
TRBV7-3	many	TRBJ1-3	.	CASSKRQVGRWGLSSGNTIYF	TGTGCCAGCAGCAAAAGACAGGTAGGCCGATGGGGATTAAGCTCTGGAAACACCATATATTTT
TRBV10-3	many	TRBJ1-3	TRBD1	CAISYGTGTSGNTIYF	TGTGCCATCAGCTACGGGACAGGGACCTCTGGAAACACCATATATTTT
TRBV15	.	TRBJ2-5	TRBD2	CATSRNSRTSGGPVQETQYF	TGTGCCACCAGCAGAAACTCCCGGACTAGCGGGGGGCCGGTGCAAGAGACCCAGTACTTC
TRBV7-3	many	TRBJ2-1	TRBD1	CASGTGPGNEQFF	TGTGCCAGCGGGACAGGGCCCGGTAATGAGCAGTTCTTC
TRBV7-3	many	TRBJ2-2	TRBD2	CASSLSSSGTGELFF	TGTGCCAGCAGCTTATCGTCTAGCGGGACCGGGGAGCTGTTTTTT
TRBV7-8	many	TRBJ1-6	.	CASSWQGGNNSPLHF	TGTGCCAGCAGCTGGCAGGGAGGGAATAATTCACCCCTCCACTTT
TRBV5-1	many	TRBJ2-6	TRBD1	CASTTGSSGANVLTF	TGCGCCAGCACGACAGGGAGCTCTGGGGCCAACGTCCTGACTTTC
TRBV9	many	TRBJ2-3	TRBD1	CASSEEDRVTDTQYF	TGTGCCAGCAGCGAGGAGGACAGGGTCACAGATACGCAGTATTTT
TRBV9	many	TRBJ1-5	TRBD1	CASSGRDSSGPQHF	TGTGCCAGCAGCGGTCGGGACAGTTCGGGGCCCCAGCATTTT
TRBV11-3	many	TRBJ1-2	TRBD1	CASSPGTGTLFGYTF	TGTGCCAGCAGCCCAGGGACAGGGACTCTATTCGGCTACACCTTC
TRBV9	few	TRBJ2-1	TRBD2	CASSVAPTTSWNEQFF	TGTGCCAGCAGCGTAGCTCCCACGACTAGCTGGAATGAGCAGTTCTTC
TRBV19	many	TRBJ1-5	TRBD1	CASSKRTGDSNQPQHF	TGTGCCAGTAGTAAGCGGACAGGGGATAGCAATCAGCCCCAGCATTTT
TRBV25-1	many	TRBJ2-6	.	CASSDLGSEGSGANVLTF	TGTGCCAGCAGTGACCTAGGAAGCGAGGGCTCTGGGGCCAACGTCCTGACTTTC
TRBV5-1	many	TRBJ2-5	TRBD2	CASSAGGLGKTQYF	TGCGCCAGCAGCGCGGGGGGACTTGGAAAGACCCAGTACTTC
TRBV7-8	many	TRBJ1-5	.	CASSFDRSNQPQHF	TGTGCCAGCAGCTTCGACAGGTCCAATCAGCCCCAGCATTTT
TRBV2	.	TRBJ2-7	.	CASSREKGPAYEQYF	TGTGCCAGCAGCCGCGAGAAGGGGCCCGCCTACGAGCAGTACTTC